This paragraph covers one T cell receptor beta chain sequence. Its antigen remains unidentified. The data originate from a study of PD-L1 blockade in urothelial cancer. Study as a whole: Male patients with bladder-origin urothelial cancer numbered most of the 29. Study-wide findings and caveats: Sub-median blood TCR clonality before treatment predicted longer survival.

V trimming: 0 bases; J trimming: 7 bases; junction bases outside the gene matches: 8. The CDR3 spans 16 residues. Germline V gene data show CDR1 as SGDLS and CDR2 as YYNGEE. Described time point: peripheral blood 6 weeks after treatment start. Clones were sequenced by immunoSEQ multiplex PCR, and TCRdb holds only the in-frame ones, with some missing. The data show 83,000 or so clones, approximately 82% seen once. The source material was PBMCs, sampled around atezolizumab (anti-PD-L1) treatment. This receptor was taken from an older man with urothelial cancer. J is TRBJ2-1 and V is TRBV9; 9 bases align to TRBD2. CDR3 loop: CASSVGLAGGWNEQFF. The CDR3 DNA follows: TGTGCCAGCAGCGTAGGTTTGGCGGGAGGGTGGAATGAGCAGTTCTTC.